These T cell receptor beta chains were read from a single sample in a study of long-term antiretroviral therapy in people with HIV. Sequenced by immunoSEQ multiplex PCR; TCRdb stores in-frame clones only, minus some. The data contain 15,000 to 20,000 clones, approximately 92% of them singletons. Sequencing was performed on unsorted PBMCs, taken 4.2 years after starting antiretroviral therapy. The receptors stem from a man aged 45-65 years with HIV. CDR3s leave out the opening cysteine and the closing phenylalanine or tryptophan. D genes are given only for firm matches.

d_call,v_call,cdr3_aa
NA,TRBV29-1,SVEEPGPSGYT
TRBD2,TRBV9,ASSVLAGPYEQY
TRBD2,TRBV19,ASSGGLAGGNEQF
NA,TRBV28,ASSLKHTYEQY
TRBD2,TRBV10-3,AISESERDTDTQY
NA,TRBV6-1,ASEEGSSYNEQF
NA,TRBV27,ASSFSGRQGFSYEQY
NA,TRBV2,ASSEALSRGPNNSPLH
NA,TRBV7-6,ASSFRAGQLNTEAF
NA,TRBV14,ASSQARPGPAF
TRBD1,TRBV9,ASSGRDRNYGYT